This T cell receptor beta chain was identified during a study of T cells in Graves' hyperthyroidism and ophthalmopathy. This clonotype was seen repeatedly, ten times or more. Its antigen is currently unknown. Amplified regions were TCR beta CDR3 sequences from RNA transcripts. First-round RT-PCR with HTBI primers amplified the TCR CDR3 region. TCRdb passed the multiplex PCR reads through MiXCR, listing each CDR3 protein once. The sample has fewer than 750,000 distinct CDR3 sequences, over 12% seen once. Study results and limitations: With a median lead of 6.5 months before onset, the model predicted ophthalmopathy. Using 13 V-J features, a model discriminated ophthalmopathy from stable hyperthyroidism.

The study included ophthalmopathy patients with Clinical Activity Score at least 3, NOSPECS grade at least 4 and duration under 3 months. Clinical symptoms, serum thyroxine, TRAb, thyroid ultrasound and orbital computed tomography established diagnosis. The germline V gene has CDR1 MNHNS and CDR2 SASEGT. V lost 7 bases to trimming and J lost 2 bases, with 11 bases between them. This CDR3 region has 13 residues. The sample was blood. The TCR sequence derives from a woman in her thirties or forties with Graves' ophthalmopathy. This sequence joins TRBV6-1 and TRBJ1-2; D unclear. The CDR3 DNA sequence: TGTGCCAGCACCGGATTAAGAAACTATGGCTACACCTTC. This codes for CASTGLRNYGYTF.